These T cell receptor beta chains were read from a single sample in a study of T cell responses to AZD1222 COVID-19 vaccine. The protocol was immunoSEQ multiplex PCR, while the TCRdb copy is restricted to in-frame clones and leaves out a portion. Of around 120,000 clones listed, around 88% were seen once; the top ten hold about 4.9%. Sequencing used peripheral blood, obtained on day 0 of AZD1222 vaccination. Receptors were obtained from an adult in good health. Each CDR3 is given with its conserved first and last residue.

v_gene: TRBV4-1; j_gene: TRBJ1-4; CDR3aa: CASRAPGTGDEKLFF
v_gene: TRBV15; j_gene: TRBJ2-4; CDR3aa: CATSRDVEPGRNIQYF
v_gene: TRBV3-1/TRBV3-2; j_gene: TRBJ1-1; CDR3aa: CASSQVNTEAFF
v_gene: TRBV12-3/TRBV12-4; j_gene: TRBJ2-7; CDR3aa: CASSLGGSYEQYF
v_gene: TRBV28; j_gene: TRBJ2-2; CDR3aa: CASSLMQYTGELFF
v_gene: TRBV10-3; j_gene: TRBJ2-1; CDR3aa: CAISEELAGVNEQFF
v_gene: TRBV5-1; j_gene: TRBJ1-4; CDR3aa: CASKALTDEKLFF
v_gene: TRBV4-1; j_gene: TRBJ2-7; CDR3aa: CASSRAASYEQYF
v_gene: TRBV28; j_gene: TRBJ1-1; CDR3aa: CASSGRDRGHTEAFF
v_gene: TRBV19; j_gene: TRBJ1-1; CDR3aa: CASSIGAQNTEAFF
v_gene: TRBV27; j_gene: TRBJ1-6; CDR3aa: CASSPSGLGSPLHF
v_gene: TRBV4-3; j_gene: TRBJ2-2; CDR3aa: CASSQVLTGSGNTGELFF
v_gene: TRBV7-6; j_gene: TRBJ1-5; CDR3aa: CASSLLAAQVGNQPQHF
v_gene: TRBV5-1; j_gene: TRBJ2-3; CDR3aa: CASILSPGTPSTDTQYF
v_gene: TRBV5-1; j_gene: TRBJ2-5; CDR3aa: CASSLEPGGGWETQYF
v_gene: TRBV6-5; j_gene: TRBJ2-1; CDR3aa: CASSSGGASSEQFF
v_gene: TRBV2; j_gene: TRBJ1-4; CDR3aa: CASSQVGNEKLFF
v_gene: TRBV5-1; j_gene: TRBJ2-5; CDR3aa: CASSFWDKETQYF
v_gene: TRBV6-4; j_gene: TRBJ1-1; CDR3aa: CASSDGGDEAFF
v_gene: TRBV12-3/TRBV12-4; j_gene: TRBJ1-2; CDR3aa: CASSLGVGQGYTF
v_gene: TRBV5-4; j_gene: TRBJ2-1; CDR3aa: CASSFSTDYNEQFF
v_gene: TRBV11-2; j_gene: TRBJ1-4; CDR3aa: CASSLDSGQGREKLFF
v_gene: TRBV6-5; j_gene: TRBJ1-2; CDR3aa: CASSYLSKGEDGYTF
v_gene: TRBV6-2/TRBV6-3; j_gene: TRBJ1-5; CDR3aa: CASSSTAYNQPQHF
v_gene: TRBV5-1; j_gene: TRBJ2-7; CDR3aa: CASSLAGTSYEQYF
v_gene: TRBV19; j_gene: TRBJ1-5; CDR3aa: CASSNSVSQPQHF
v_gene: TRBV6-1; j_gene: TRBJ2-7; CDR3aa: CASSDRDRGNEQYF
v_gene: TRBV7-8; j_gene: TRBJ2-1; CDR3aa: CASSLVGGGSYNEQFF
v_gene: TRBV19; j_gene: TRBJ1-6; CDR3aa: CASSTTDRYNSPLHF
v_gene: TRBV16; j_gene: TRBJ2-1; CDR3aa: CASSLTNNEQFF
v_gene: TRBV7-2; j_gene: TRBJ1-4; CDR3aa: CASSLASGTGNEKLFF
v_gene: TRBV2; j_gene: TRBJ2-7; CDR3aa: CASTGQGSEQYF
v_gene: TRBV9; j_gene: TRBJ2-5; CDR3aa: CASSASPSGEETQYF
v_gene: TRBV2; j_gene: TRBJ2-3; CDR3aa: CASRQGDTQYF
v_gene: TRBV6-5; j_gene: TRBJ1-5; CDR3aa: CASSPIVGQGPPQHF
v_gene: TRBV9; j_gene: TRBJ1-4; CDR3aa: CASSVETGEKLFF
v_gene: TRBV27; j_gene: TRBJ1-6; CDR3aa: CASWDRGSYNSPLHF
v_gene: TRBV5-1; j_gene: TRBJ1-3; CDR3aa: CASSLDGGVGNTIYF
v_gene: TRBV6-6; j_gene: TRBJ2-7; CDR3aa: CASSYPPGYEQYF
v_gene: TRBV12-3/TRBV12-4; j_gene: TRBJ2-3; CDR3aa: CASRSRDTQYF
v_gene: TRBV9; j_gene: TRBJ1-1; CDR3aa: CASSTRDRGTEAFF
v_gene: TRBV19; j_gene: TRBJ1-6; CDR3aa: CASSIGVGQPIFNSPLHF
v_gene: TRBV6-2/TRBV6-3; j_gene: TRBJ2-4; CDR3aa: CASSYSAWGDIQYF
v_gene: TRBV20-1; j_gene: TRBJ1-1; CDR3aa: CSALNTEAFF
v_gene: TRBV4-3; j_gene: TRBJ1-2; CDR3aa: CASSQDLDRGRGYTF
v_gene: TRBV28; j_gene: TRBJ1-5; CDR3aa: CASSFQGRSNQPQHF
v_gene: TRBV28; j_gene: TRBJ1-5; CDR3aa: CASSPELSIRSNQPQHF
v_gene: TRBV5-1; j_gene: TRBJ2-3; CDR3aa: CASSFGTGAFIEYF